The TCR beta chain under discussion was sequenced for a study of blood T cell repertoires in COVID-19 (dated by TCRdb to the early 2020s). About the study as a whole: The collaborator samples originated in the United States, Italy and Spain and spanned the acute and convalescent phases of COVID-19. Samples were obtained from the ongoing ImmuneRACE study (first 160 participants) and from some 1,200 subjects provided by 6 global collaborators. A de-identified subject ID, COVID-19 status, age in years and sex were almost always included in the sample metadata. HLA class I and class II types, where available, came from metadata supplied by the sample provider rather than from assay-based typing. The repertoires were released in a freely available public database meant as a resource for research on the immune response to SARS-CoV-2. The prospective study material was composed of cDNA or gDNA derived from T cells, B-cell-depleted T cells, or PBMCs. Deeply sampled blood TCRbeta repertoires from subjects exposed to, actively infected with, or recovered from COVID-19 were included in the dataset. The paper as a whole reports these results and caveats: Clinical and demographic metadata were provided uncurated, with the amount varying by source and participant.

Another Seattle source contributed samples from volunteer blood donors who had recovered from COVID-19. Each collaborating institution followed its own protocols to collect whole blood in K2EDTA tubes. For TCRbeta analysis, collaborators shipped samples as frozen whole blood, isolated PBMCs, or DNA extracted from either of those sample types. The CDR3 goes from the cysteine to the phenylalanine over 13 residues. The kept DNA is CDR3 alone, 39 bases in frame from the first base. V was cut back by 3 bases and J by 4 bases, leaving a gap of 10 bases between them. The germline V gene specifies SGHTS as CDR1 and YDEGEE as CDR2. On this clone itself: It lacks a known antigen. Base-call qualities are not available, and no considerably larger clone is one nucleotide away.

TCRbeta CDR3 regions were amplified from genomic DNA using the immunoSEQ Assay, a bias-controlled multiplex PCR. In the paper's pipeline: Nucleated cell counts per sample were estimated from amplification of reference gene primers within the assay. To quantify the absolute abundance of each unique TCRbeta CDR3 rearrangement, sequence reads were collapsed and filtered. For each sample, productive Simpson clonality was calculated as the square root of Simpson's diversity index over productive rearrangements. In TCRdb, the immuneACCESS table is reduced to in-frame sequences with V and J assigned. These tables do not hold every clone; where another copy was compared, an unresolved V gene accounts for under half, and the others remain unexplained. The V and J calls and the clone size are those of that table, but D and trimming were determined from the DNA. Here the sample has approximately 220,000 clones; 84% occur a single time. Less than 6.5% of the sample goes to the ten largest clones.

This sequence uses TRBV5-8 and TRBJ1-2; possibly the D gene is TRBD1, per 5 matching bases. This sequence originates from a woman aged 55-70 years who had recovered from COVID-19. Sequencing was performed on peripheral blood. The sequenced DNA: TGTGCCAGCAGCTACAGGCGACCCTATGGCTACACCTTC. It specifies CASSYRRPYGYTF.